These T cell receptor beta chains were read from a single sample in a study of T-cell reconstitution after alpha-beta-depleted transplantation in children. MiXCR was run by TCRdb on the PCR reads, yielding one entry per CDR3 protein. There are over 200,000 distinct CDR3 sequences in the sample; about a tenth occur only once, and 5% to 7% lies in the top ten. The source material was PBMCs from the stem cell graft donor, sampled from the stem cell graft. The receptors originated from a human donor who donated a stem cell graft to a child with acute lymphoblastic leukemia. Both conserved end residues are part of each CDR3. A D gene is named only where the DNA matches it firmly. Part of the rows lack a size; the others show once, few, many or a class for expanded clones.

v_call,j_call,d_call,cdr3_length,clone_size,cdr3_aa,cdr3_nt
TRBV5-6,TRBJ2-1,NA,16,many,CASSLTGRRVLDEQFF,TGTGCCAGCAGCTTGACGGGGCGACGGGTCTTGGATGAGCAGTTCTTC
TRBV12-3/TRBV12-4,TRBJ1-2,NA,11,few,CASSAEYGYTF,TGTGCCAGCAGCGCCGAATATGGCTACACCTTC
TRBV7-2,TRBJ1-2,TRBD1,15,many,CASSLSGQGGFGYTF,TGTGCCAGCAGTCTGTCGGGACAGGGTGGGTTTGGCTACACCTTC
TRBV25-1,TRBJ2-3,NA,15,few,CASSVFFGGGDTQYF,TGTGCCAGCAGTGTTTTTTTTGGCGGAGGAGATACGCAGTATTTT
TRBV15,TRBJ1-5,TRBD1,18,few,CATSRGTGGAYSNQPQHF,TGTGCCACCAGCAGAGGTACAGGGGGGGCCTATAGCAATCAGCCCCAGCATTTT
TRBV7-2,TRBJ2-7,NA,14,once,CASSSSTGSYEQYF,TGTGCCAGCAGTTCTAGTACAGGGTCCTACGAGCAGTACTTC
TRBV20-1,TRBJ2-5,TRBD2,14,few,CSARDGSSGETQYF,TGCAGTGCTAGAGACGGGAGTAGCGGGGAGACCCAGTACTTC
TRBV20-1,TRBJ2-2,NA,15,few,CSATGGRGNTGELFF,TGCAGTGCTACGGGCGGAAGGGGTAACACCGGGGAGCTGTTTTTT
TRBV5-6,TRBJ2-2,TRBD1,15,few,CASSLEQGATGELFF,TGTGCCAGCAGCTTGGAACAGGGGGCTACCGGGGAGCTGTTTTTT
TRBV13,TRBJ2-3,NA,16,NA,CASSLGLSAVTDTQYF,TGTGCCAGCAGCTTAGGCCTTTCGGCGGTCACAGATACGCAGTATTTT
TRBV24-1,TRBJ2-1,TRBD1,17,many,CATSGRQGALSYNEQFF,TGTGCCACCAGTGGTAGACAGGGGGCTTTATCCTACAATGAGCAGTTCTTC
TRBV20-1,TRBJ2-1,TRBD2,14,many,CSALALAGVREQFF,TGCAGTGCCCTAGCTCTAGCGGGGGTACGTGAGCAGTTCTTC
TRBV5-1,TRBJ1-4,NA,15,many,CASSLGGGGNEKLFF,TGCGCCAGCAGCCTGGGCGGCGGGGGGAATGAAAAACTGTTTTTT
TRBV4-3,TRBJ2-3,TRBD2,15,many,CASSQERGGPDTQYF,TGCGCCAGCAGCCAAGAGCGGGGGGGCCCAGATACGCAGTATTTT
TRBV5-1,TRBJ2-7,TRBD1,15,many,CASSVTGGLGYEQYF,TGCGCCAGCAGCGTAACAGGGGGCCTGGGTTACGAGCAGTACTTC
TRBV12-3/TRBV12-4,TRBJ1-6,NA,15,few,CASSLAAGYGSPLHF,TGTGCCAGCAGTTTAGCGGCCGGGTATGGATCACCCCTCCACTTT
TRBV30,TRBJ1-4,NA,16,NA,CAWSVLGRSTNEKLFF,TGTGCCTGGAGTGTACTAGGCAGATCAACTAATGAAAAACTGTTTTTT
TRBV27,TRBJ2-5,NA,14,NA,CASSLSPGSETQYF,TGTGCCAGCAGTTTATCCCCGGGGTCGGAGACCCAGTACTTC
TRBV19,TRBJ2-2,NA,14,NA,CASSERSGSGELFF,TGTGCCAGTAGCGAAAGGTCGGGGTCCGGGGAGCTGTTTTTT
TRBV20-1,TRBJ1-2,NA,12,NA,CSARGREGGYTF,TGCAGTGCTAGAGGCAGGGAGGGCGGCTACACCTTC
TRBV27,TRBJ1-6,NA,16,many,CASSATGSSYNSPLHF,TGTGCCAGCAGTGCCACAGGGAGCTCCTATAATTCACCCCTCCACTTT
TRBV12-3/TRBV12-4,TRBJ2-1,NA,15,many,CASSSRTKAYNEQFF,TGTGCCAGCAGTTCCCGGACGAAAGCCTACAATGAGCAGTTCTTC
TRBV5-6,TRBJ2-7,TRBD1,16,NA,CASSFSRDRGRDEQYF,TGTGCCAGCAGCTTTTCCCGGGACAGGGGGCGAGACGAGCAGTACTTC
TRBV5-1,TRBJ1-6,TRBD1,16,few,CASSLEGQGLNSPLHF,TGCGCCAGCAGCCTGGAGGGACAGGGGTTGAATTCACCCCTCCACTTT
TRBV3-1,TRBJ2-7,NA,12,NA,CASSQRIYEQYF,TGTGCCAGCAGCCAACGGATTTACGAGCAGTACTTC
TRBV10-3,TRBJ2-5,NA,12,few,CAIAGLQETQYF,TGTGCCATCGCGGGTTTACAAGAGACCCAGTACTTC
TRBV7-9,TRBJ2-2,NA,16,many,CASTKTVHLNTGELFF,TGTGCCAGCACTAAAACCGTGCATTTGAACACCGGGGAGCTGTTTTTT
TRBV5-1,TRBJ2-7,NA,14,many,CASSLLGDEYEQYF,TGCGCCAGCAGCTTGTTAGGGGACGAATACGAGCAGTACTTC
TRBV30,TRBJ1-2,NA,14,NA,CAWSGAWTNYGYTF,TGTGCCTGGAGTGGCGCATGGACGAACTATGGCTACACCTTC
TRBV24-1,TRBJ2-1,NA,13,medium-sized,CATSRDTISEQFF,TGTGCCACCAGTCGGGATACAATTAGTGAGCAGTTCTTC
TRBV6-5,TRBJ2-4,TRBD1,13,NA,CASSSRTGDIQYF,TGTGCCAGCAGTTCTAGGACAGGGGACATTCAGTACTTC
TRBV11-2,TRBJ2-6,TRBD1,19,few,CASSPRVGTDYRGANVLTF,TGTGCCAGCAGCCCCCGGGTAGGGACAGATTATAGAGGGGCCAACGTCCTGACTTTC
TRBV7-2,TRBJ1-2,TRBD1,17,many,CASSLVQGAGINYGYTF,TGTGCCAGCAGCTTAGTACAGGGGGCCGGGATTAACTATGGCTACACCTTC
TRBV10-3,TRBJ2-7,NA,13,NA,CAISDRGTYEQYF,TGTGCCATCAGTGACAGGGGTACGTACGAGCAGTACTTC
TRBV5-1,TRBJ2-3,NA,14,NA,CASSLETFGDTQYF,TGCGCCAGCAGCTTAGAGACTTTCGGGGATACGCAGTATTTT
TRBV5-1,TRBJ2-7,NA,14,few,CASSLYVNSYEQYF,TGCGCCAGCAGCTTGTATGTCAACTCCTACGAGCAGTACTTC
TRBV20-1,TRBJ2-1,TRBD2,14,few,CSADLAGGNNEQFF,TGCAGTGCTGACCTAGCGGGGGGTAACAATGAGCAGTTCTTC
TRBV10-3,TRBJ1-3,NA,15,few,CAISEVTGSGNTIYF,TGTGCCATCAGTGAGGTCACAGGGAGTGGAAACACCATATATTTT
TRBV9,TRBJ2-1,NA,16,many,CASSVDPRGSNNEQFF,TGTGCCAGCAGCGTAGATCCCCGGGGCAGTAACAATGAGCAGTTCTTC
TRBV29-1,TRBJ2-7,NA,12,NA,CSVGNLAYEQYF,TGCAGCGTTGGGAACCTCGCCTACGAGCAGTACTTC
TRBV11-1,TRBJ2-3,TRBD2,21,NA,CASSIIGEGTSGGRSTDTQYF,TGTGCCAGCAGCATCATCGGGGAAGGGACTAGCGGGGGGAGGAGCACAGATACGCAGTATTTT
TRBV7-9,TRBJ2-7,NA,13,NA,CASRPRGYYEQYF,TGTGCCAGCAGACCCCGGGGTTACTACGAGCAGTACTTC
TRBV20-1,TRBJ1-2,NA,15,NA,CSARGLTGPLGGYTF,TGCAGTGCTAGAGGTTTAACAGGGCCTTTAGGTGGCTACACCTTC
TRBV29-1,TRBJ1-2,TRBD1,12,many,CSVEDRPRGYTF,TGCAGCGTTGAGGACAGGCCACGGGGCTACACCTTC
TRBV25-1,TRBJ1-1,NA,17,few,CASSELPGVLMNTEAFF,TGTGCCAGCAGTGAGCTCCCAGGGGTTCTAATGAACACTGAAGCTTTCTTT
TRBV7-6,TRBJ2-1,NA,14,few,CASSPRAQGGEQFF,TGTGCCAGCAGCCCAAGGGCGCAGGGTGGAGAGCAGTTCTTC
TRBV15,TRBJ2-5,NA,15,NA,CATSRDPGGGETQYF,TGTGCCACCAGCAGAGATCCGGGGGGCGGTGAGACCCAGTACTTC
TRBV5-1,TRBJ2-7,NA,16,NA,CASSLLSPRGAGEQYF,TGCGCCAGCAGCTTATTGTCCCCCCGGGGGGCAGGAGAGCAGTACTTC
TRBV5-1,TRBJ2-3,TRBD2,17,NA,CASSWGPGLAGEDTQYF,TGCGCCAGCAGCTGGGGGCCGGGACTAGCAGGAGAAGATACGCAGTATTTT
TRBV5-1,TRBJ2-2,TRBD1,17,few,CASSLIRDRVWTGELFF,TGCGCCAGCAGCTTGATCCGGGACAGGGTATGGACCGGGGAGCTGTTTTTT
TRBV11-2,TRBJ1-5,TRBD1,15,many,CASSLGGQGNQPQHF,TGTGCCAGCAGCTTAGGGGGACAGGGGAATCAGCCCCAGCATTTT
TRBV6-2/TRBV6-3,TRBJ2-7,NA,16,NA,CASSYPTGTPQREQYF,TGTGCCAGCAGTTACCCAACTGGGACCCCCCAACGGGAGCAGTACTTC
TRBV3-1,TRBJ2-4,NA,14,many,CASQDSLAKNIQYF,TGTGCCAGCCAGGACAGCCTAGCCAAAAACATTCAGTACTTC
TRBV20-1,TRBJ1-6,NA,14,few,CSARVRAGNSPLHF,TGCAGTGCTAGAGTCCGGGCAGGGAATTCACCCCTCCACTTT